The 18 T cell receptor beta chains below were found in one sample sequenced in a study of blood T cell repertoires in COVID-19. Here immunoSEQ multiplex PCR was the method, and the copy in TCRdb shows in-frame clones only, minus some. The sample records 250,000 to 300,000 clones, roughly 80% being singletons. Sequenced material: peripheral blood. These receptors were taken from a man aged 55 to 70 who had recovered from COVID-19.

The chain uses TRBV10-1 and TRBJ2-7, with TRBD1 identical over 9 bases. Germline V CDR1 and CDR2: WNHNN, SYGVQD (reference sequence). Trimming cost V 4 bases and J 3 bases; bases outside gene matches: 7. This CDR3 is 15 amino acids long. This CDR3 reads CASSGDREGYYEQYF. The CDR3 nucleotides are TGCGCCAGCAGTGGGGACAGGGAAGGTTACTACGAGCAGTACTTC.

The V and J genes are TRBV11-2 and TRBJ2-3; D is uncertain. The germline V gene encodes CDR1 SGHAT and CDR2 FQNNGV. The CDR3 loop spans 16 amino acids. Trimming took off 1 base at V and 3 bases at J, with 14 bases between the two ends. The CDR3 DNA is TGTGCCAGCAGCTTAGTCGAGCGTCGTTATACAGATACGCAGTATTTT. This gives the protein CASSLVERRYTDTQYF.

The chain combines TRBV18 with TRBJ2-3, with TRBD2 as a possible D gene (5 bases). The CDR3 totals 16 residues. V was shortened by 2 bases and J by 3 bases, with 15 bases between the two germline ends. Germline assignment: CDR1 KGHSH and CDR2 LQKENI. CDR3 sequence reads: CASSPRPGIRTDTQYF. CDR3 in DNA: TGTGCCAGCTCACCAAGACCCGGGATTCGGACAGATACGCAGTATTTT.

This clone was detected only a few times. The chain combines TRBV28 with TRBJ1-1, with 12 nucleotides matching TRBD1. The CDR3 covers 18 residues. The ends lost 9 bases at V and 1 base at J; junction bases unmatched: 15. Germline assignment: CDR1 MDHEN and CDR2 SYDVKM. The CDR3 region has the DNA TGTGCCAGTCCCCCGGGACAGGGGGCGCGTGAGTGGAACACTGAAGCTTTCTTT. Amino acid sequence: CASPPGQGAREWNTEAFF.

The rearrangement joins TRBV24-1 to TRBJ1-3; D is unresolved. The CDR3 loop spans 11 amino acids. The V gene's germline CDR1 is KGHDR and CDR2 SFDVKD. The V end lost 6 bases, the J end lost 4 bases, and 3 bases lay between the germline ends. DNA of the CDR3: TGTGCCACCAGTCAAGGAAACACCATATATTTT. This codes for CATSQGNTIYF.

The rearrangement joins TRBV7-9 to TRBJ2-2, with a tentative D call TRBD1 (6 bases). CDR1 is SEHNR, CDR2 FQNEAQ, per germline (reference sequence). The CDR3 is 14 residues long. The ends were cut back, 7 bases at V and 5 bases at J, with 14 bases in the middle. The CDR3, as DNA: TGTGCCAGCACCTCCGACAGGCGGACCGGGGAGCTGTTTTTT. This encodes CASTSDRRTGELFF.

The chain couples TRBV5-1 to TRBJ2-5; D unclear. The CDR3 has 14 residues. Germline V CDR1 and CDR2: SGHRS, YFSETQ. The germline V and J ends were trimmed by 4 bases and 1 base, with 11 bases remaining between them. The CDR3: CASSRSLGQETQYF. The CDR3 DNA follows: TGCGCCAGCAGCCGATCTCTAGGCCAAGAGACCCAGTACTTC.

CDR3 nucleotides: TGTGCCAGCAGCTTAGTGGGACAGGGGGGCACCGGGGAGCTGTTTTTT. Translating gives CASSLVGQGGTGELFF. The rearrangement links TRBV11-3 to TRBJ2-2, with TRBD1 matching 11 bases. V trimming: 1 base; J trimming: 4 bases; junction bases outside the gene matches: 2. CDR3 length: 16 residues. CDR1 and CDR2 (germline): SGHNT, YENEEA. Variable domain in full (rest from reference TRBV11-3 and TRBJ2-2): EAGVVQSPRYKIIEKKQPVAFWCNPISGHNTLYWYLQNLGQGPELLIRYENEEAVDDSQLPKDRFSAERLKGVDSTLKIQPAELGDSAVYLCASSLVGQGGTGELFFGEGSRLTVL.

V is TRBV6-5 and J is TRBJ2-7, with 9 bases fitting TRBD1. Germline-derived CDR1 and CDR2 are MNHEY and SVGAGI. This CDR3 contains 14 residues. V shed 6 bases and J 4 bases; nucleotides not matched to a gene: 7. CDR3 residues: CASRRDRASYEQYF. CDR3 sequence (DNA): TGTGCCAGCAGACGGGACAGGGCATCTTACGAGCAGTACTTC.

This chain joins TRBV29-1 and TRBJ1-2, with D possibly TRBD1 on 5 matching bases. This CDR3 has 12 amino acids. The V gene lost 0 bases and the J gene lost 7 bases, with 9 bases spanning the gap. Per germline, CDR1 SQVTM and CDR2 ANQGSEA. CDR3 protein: CSVEEGRVGYTF. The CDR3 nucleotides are TGCAGCGTTGAAGAGGGGCGTGTTGGCTACACCTTC.

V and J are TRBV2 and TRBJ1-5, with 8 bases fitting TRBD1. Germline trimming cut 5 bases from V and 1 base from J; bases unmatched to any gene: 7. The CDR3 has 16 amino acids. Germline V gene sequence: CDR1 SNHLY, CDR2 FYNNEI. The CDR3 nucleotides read TGTGCCAGCAGTATACCAGGGGGCTCGAGCAATCAGCCCCAGCATTTT. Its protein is CASSIPGGSSNQPQHF.

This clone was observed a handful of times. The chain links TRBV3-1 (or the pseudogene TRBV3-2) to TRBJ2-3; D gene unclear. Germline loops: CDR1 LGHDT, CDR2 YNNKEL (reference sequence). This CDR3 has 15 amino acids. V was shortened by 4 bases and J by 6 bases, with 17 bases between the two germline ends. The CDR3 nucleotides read TGTGCCAGCAGCCGACCCTTCTTGGGCCGGGATACGCAGTATTTT. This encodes CASSRPFLGRDTQYF.

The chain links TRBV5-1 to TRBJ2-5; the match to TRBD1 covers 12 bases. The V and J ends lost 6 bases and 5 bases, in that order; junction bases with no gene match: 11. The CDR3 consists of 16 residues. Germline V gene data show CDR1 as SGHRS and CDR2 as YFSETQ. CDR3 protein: CASTQTGTGGLETQYF. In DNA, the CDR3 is TGCGCCAGCACCCAGACCGGGACAGGGGGCCTGGAGACCCAGTACTTC.

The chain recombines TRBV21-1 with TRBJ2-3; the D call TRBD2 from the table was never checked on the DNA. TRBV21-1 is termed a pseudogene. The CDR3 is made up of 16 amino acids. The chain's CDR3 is CASRLGGSWGRDTQYF. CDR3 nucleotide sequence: TGTGCCAGCAGGCTGGGCGGGAGCTGGGGCCGCGATACGCAGTATTTT.

The CDR3 sequence is CASRPEGRTEAFF. The CDR3 DNA reads as TGTGCCAGCAGGCCCGAGGGGAGGACTGAAGCTTTCTTT. The rearrangement links TRBV5-5 to TRBJ1-1, with TRBD1 as a possible D gene (5 bases). There are 13 residues in the CDR3. Germline-derived CDR1 and CDR2 are SGHKS and YYEKEE (reference sequence). Trimming left V 5 bases short and J 5 bases short, with 13 bases between. Filled out from reference TRBV5-5 and TRBJ1-1, the complete variable domain reads DAGVTQSPTHLIKTRGQQVTLRCSPISGHKSVSWYQQVLGQGPQFIFQYYEKEERGRGNFPDRFSARQFPNYSSELNVNALLLGDSALYLCASRPEGRTEAFFGQGTRLTVV.

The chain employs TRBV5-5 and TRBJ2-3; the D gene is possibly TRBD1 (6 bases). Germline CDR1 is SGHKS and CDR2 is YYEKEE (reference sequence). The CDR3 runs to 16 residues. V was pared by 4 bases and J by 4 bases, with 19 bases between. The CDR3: CASSPERLAGADTQYF. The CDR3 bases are TGTGCCAGCAGCCCCGAGCGTCTAGCAGGGGCAGATACGCAGTATTTT. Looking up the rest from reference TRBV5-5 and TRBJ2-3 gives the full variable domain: DAGVTQSPTHLIKTRGQQVTLRCSPISGHKSVSWYQQVLGQGPQFIFQYYEKEERGRGNFPDRFSARQFPNYSSELNVNALLLGDSALYLCASSPERLAGADTQYFGPGTRLTVL.

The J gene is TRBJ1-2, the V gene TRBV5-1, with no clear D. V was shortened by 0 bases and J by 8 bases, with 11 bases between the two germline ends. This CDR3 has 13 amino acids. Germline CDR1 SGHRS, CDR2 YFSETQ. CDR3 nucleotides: TGCGCCAGCAGCTTGGGAGGAGGATGGGGCTACACCTTC. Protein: CASSLGGGWGYTF.

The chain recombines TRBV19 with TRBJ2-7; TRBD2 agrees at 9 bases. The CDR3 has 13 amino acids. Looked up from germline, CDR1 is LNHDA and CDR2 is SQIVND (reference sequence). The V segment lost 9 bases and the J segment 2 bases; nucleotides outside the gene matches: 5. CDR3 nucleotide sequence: TGTGCCAGCAGCGCTAGCGGGGCCTACGAGCAGTACTTC. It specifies CASSASGAYEQYF.